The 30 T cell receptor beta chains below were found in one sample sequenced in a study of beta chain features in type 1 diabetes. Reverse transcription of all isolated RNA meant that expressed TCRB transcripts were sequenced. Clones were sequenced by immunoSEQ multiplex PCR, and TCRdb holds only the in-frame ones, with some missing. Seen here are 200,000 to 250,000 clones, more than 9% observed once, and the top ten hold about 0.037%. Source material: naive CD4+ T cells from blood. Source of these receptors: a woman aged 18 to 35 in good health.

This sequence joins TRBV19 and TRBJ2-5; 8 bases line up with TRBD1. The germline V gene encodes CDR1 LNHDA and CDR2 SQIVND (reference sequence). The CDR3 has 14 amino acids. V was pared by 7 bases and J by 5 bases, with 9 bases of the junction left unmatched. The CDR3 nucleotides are TGTGCCAGTAAAGTACGGACAGGGAACGAGACCCAGTACTTC. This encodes CASKVRTGNETQYF.

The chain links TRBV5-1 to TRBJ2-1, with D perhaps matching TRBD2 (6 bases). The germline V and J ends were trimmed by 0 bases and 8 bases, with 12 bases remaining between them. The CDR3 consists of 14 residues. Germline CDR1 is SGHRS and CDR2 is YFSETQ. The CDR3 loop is CASSLAPGEDEQFF. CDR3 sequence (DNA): TGCGCCAGCAGCTTGGCGCCCGGGGAGGATGAGCAGTTCTTC.

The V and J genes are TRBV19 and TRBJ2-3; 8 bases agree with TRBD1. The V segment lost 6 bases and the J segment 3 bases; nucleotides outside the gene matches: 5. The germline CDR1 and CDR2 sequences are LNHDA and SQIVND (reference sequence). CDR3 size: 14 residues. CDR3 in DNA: TGTGCCAGTAGCCCCGACAGGGGTACAGATACGCAGTATTTT. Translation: CASSPDRGTDTQYF.

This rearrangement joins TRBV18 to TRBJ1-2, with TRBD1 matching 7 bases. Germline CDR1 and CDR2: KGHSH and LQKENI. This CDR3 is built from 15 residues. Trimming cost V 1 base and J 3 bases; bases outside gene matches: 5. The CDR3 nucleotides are TGTGCCAGCTCACCACAGGGCCAGGGGGACTATGGCTACACCTTC. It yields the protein CASSPQGQGDYGYTF.

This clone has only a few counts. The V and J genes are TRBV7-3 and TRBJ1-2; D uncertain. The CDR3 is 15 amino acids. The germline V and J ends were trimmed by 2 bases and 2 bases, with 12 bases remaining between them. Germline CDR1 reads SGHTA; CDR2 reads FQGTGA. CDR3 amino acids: CASSLGAGKNYGYTF. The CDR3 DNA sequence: TGTGCCAGCAGCTTAGGCGCGGGGAAGAACTATGGCTACACCTTC. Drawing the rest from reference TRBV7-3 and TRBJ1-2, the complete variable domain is GAGVSQTPSNKVTEKGKYVELRCDPISGHTALYWYRQSLGQGPEFLIYFQGTGAADDSGLPNDRFFAVRPEGSVSTLKIQRTERGDSAVYLCASSLGAGKNYGYTFGSGTRLTVV.

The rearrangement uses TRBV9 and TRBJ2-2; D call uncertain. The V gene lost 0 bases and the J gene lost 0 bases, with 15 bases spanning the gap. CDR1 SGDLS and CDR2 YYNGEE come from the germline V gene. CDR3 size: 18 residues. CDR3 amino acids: CASSVDSSSRPNTGELFF. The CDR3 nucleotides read TGTGCCAGCAGCGTAGACTCCTCGTCCAGGCCGAACACCGGGGAGCTGTTTTTT.

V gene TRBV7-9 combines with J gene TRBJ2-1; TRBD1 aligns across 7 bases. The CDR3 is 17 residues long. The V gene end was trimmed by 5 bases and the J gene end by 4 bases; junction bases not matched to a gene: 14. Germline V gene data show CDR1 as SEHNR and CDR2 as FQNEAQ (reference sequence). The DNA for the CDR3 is TGTGCCAGCAGCCCCAGGGCTGGGGACAGAGAATACAATGAGCAGTTCTTC. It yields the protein CASSPRAGDREYNEQFF.

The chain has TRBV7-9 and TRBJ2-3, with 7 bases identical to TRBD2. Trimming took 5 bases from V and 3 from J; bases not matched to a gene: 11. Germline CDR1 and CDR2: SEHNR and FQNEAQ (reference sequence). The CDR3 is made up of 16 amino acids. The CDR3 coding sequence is TGTGCCAGCAGCCAGGAGGTACGGGAGGCGACAGATACGCAGTATTTT. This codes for CASSQEVREATDTQYF.

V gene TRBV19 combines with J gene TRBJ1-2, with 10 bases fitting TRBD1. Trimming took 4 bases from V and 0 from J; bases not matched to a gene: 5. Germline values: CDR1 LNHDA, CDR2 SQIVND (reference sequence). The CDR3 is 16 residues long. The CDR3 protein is CASSTGQGGANYGYTF. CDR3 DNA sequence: TGTGCCAGTAGTACCGGACAGGGGGGTGCTAACTATGGCTACACCTTC.

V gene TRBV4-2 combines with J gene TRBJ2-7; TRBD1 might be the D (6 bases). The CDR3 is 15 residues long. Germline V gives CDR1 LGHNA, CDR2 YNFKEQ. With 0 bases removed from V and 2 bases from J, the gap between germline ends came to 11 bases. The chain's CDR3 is CASSQEWTEAYEQYF. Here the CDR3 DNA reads TGTGCCAGCAGCCAAGAATGGACAGAAGCCTACGAGCAGTACTTC.

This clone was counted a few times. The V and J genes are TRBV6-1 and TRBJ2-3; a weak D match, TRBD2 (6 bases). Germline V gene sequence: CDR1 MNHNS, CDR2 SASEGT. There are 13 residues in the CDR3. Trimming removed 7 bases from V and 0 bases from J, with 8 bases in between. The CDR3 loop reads CASTGTSTDTQYF. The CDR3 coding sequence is TGTGCCAGCACCGGGACTAGCACAGATACGCAGTATTTT.

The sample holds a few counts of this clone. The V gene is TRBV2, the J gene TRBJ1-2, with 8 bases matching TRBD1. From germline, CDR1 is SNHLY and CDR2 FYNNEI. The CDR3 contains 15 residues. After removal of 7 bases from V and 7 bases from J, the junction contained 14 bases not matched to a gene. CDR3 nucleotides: TGTGCCAGCACCCTAGGACAGGGCCCCCTAGGTGGCTACACCTTC. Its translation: CASTLGQGPLGGYTF.

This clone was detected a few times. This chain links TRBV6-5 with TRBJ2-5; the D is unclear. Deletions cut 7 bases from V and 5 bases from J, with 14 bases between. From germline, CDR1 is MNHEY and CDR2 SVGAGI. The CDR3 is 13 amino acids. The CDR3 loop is CASTLDPAETQYF. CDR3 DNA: TGTGCCAGCACCCTAGACCCCGCTGAGACCCAGTACTTC.

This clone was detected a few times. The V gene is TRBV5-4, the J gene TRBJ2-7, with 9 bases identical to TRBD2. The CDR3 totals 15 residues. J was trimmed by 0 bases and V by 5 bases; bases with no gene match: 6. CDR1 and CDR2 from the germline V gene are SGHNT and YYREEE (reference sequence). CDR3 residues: CASRRAGGSSYEQYF. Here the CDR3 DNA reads TGTGCCAGCAGGCGGGCGGGAGGGAGCTCCTACGAGCAGTACTTC. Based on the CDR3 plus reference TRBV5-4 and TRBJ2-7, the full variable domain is ETGVTQSPTHLIKTRGQQVTLRCSSQSGHNTVSWYQQALGQGPQFIFQYYREEENGRGNFPPRFSGLQFPNYSSELNVNALELDDSALYLCASRRAGGSSYEQYFGPGTRLTVT.

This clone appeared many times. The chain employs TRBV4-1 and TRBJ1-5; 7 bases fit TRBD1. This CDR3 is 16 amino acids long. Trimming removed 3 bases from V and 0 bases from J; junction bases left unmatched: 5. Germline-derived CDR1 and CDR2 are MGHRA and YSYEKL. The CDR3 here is CASSQTGSLSNQPQHF. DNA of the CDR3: TGCGCCAGCAGCCAGACAGGGAGCCTTAGCAATCAGCCCCAGCATTTT.

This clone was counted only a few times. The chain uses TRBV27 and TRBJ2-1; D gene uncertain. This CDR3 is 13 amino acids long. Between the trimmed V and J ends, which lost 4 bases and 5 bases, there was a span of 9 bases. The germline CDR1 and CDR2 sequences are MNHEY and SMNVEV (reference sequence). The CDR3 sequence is CASSWASHNEQFF. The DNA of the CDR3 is TGTGCCAGCAGTTGGGCCTCACACAATGAGCAGTTCTTC.

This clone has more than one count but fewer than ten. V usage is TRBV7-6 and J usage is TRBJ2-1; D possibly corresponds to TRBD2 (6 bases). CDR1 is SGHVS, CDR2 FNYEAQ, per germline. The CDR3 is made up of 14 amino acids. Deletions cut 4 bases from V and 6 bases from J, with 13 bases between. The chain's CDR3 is CASSSLPLANEQFF. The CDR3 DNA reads TGTGCCAGCAGCTCGCTCCCACTAGCCAATGAGCAGTTCTTC.

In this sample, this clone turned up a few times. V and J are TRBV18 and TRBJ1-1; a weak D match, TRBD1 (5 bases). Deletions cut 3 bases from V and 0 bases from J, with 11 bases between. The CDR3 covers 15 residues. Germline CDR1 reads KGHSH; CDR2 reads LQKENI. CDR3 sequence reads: CASSPQTAMNTEAFF. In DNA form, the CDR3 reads TGTGCCAGCTCACCGCAGACAGCGATGAACACTGAAGCTTTCTTT.

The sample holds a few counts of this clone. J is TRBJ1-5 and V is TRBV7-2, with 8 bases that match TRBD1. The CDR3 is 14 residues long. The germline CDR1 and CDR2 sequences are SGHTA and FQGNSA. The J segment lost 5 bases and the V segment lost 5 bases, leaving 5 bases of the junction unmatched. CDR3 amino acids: CASSNQGAYQPQHF. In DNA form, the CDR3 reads TGTGCCAGCAGCAATCAGGGGGCCTATCAGCCCCAGCATTTT.

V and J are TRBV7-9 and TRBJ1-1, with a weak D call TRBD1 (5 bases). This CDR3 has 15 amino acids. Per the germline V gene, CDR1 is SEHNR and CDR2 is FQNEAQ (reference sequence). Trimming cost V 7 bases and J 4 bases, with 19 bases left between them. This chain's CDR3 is CASNTVGVVGTEAFF. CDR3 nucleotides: TGTGCCAGCAATACAGTAGGGGTTGTGGGCACTGAAGCTTTCTTT. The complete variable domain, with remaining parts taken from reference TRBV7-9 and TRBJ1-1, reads DTGVSQNPRHKITKRGQNVTFRCDPISEHNRLYWYRQTLGQGPEFLTYFQNEAQLEKSRLLSDRFSAERPKGSFSTLEIQRTEQGDSAMYLCASNTVGVVGTEAFFGQGTRLTVV.

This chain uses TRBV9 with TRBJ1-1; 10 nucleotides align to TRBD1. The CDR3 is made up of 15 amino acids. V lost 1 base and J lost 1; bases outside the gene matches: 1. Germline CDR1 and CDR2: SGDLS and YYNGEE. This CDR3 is CASSVRTGGNTEAFF. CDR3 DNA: TGTGCCAGCAGCGTAAGGACAGGGGGGAACACTGAAGCTTTCTTT.

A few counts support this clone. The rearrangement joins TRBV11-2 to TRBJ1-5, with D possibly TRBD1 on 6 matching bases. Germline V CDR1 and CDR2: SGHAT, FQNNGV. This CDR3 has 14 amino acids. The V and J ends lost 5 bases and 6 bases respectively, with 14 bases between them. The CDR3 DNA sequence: TGTGCCAGCAGCGCCTCAGGGGCCGGTCAGCCCCAGCATTTT. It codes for CASSASGAGQPQHF.

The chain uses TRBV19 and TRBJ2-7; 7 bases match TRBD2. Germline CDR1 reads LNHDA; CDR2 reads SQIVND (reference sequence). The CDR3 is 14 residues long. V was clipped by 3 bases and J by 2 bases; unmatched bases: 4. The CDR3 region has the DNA TGTGCCAGTAGTATCATGGGAGGGACCTACGAGCAGTACTTC. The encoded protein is CASSIMGGTYEQYF.

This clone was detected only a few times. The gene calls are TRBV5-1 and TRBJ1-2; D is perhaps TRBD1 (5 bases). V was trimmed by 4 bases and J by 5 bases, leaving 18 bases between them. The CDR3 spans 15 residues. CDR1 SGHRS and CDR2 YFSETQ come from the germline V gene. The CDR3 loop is CASSQRDGTSYGYTF. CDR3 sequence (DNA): TGCGCCAGCAGCCAGCGGGACGGGACCTCATATGGCTACACCTTC.

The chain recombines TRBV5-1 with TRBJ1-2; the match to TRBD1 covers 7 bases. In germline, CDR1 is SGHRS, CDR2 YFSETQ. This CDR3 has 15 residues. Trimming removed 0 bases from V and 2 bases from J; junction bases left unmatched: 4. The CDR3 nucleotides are TGCGCCAGCAGCTTGGGGGACAGAGGAAACTATGGCTACACCTTC. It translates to CASSLGDRGNYGYTF.

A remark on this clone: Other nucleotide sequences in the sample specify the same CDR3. The chain's CDR3 is CASSDQGVQPQHF. Written as DNA, the CDR3 is TGTGCCAGCAGTGACCAGGGGGTCCAGCCCCAGCATTTT. V is TRBV6-1 and J is TRBJ1-5, with TRBD1 identical over 7 bases. Trimming took 3 bases from V and 7 from J; bases not matched to a gene: 3. This CDR3 spans 13 amino acids. Germline V CDR1 and CDR2: MNHNS, SASEGT.

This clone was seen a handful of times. CDR3 sequence reads: CASSPPQAYRTGGNNEQFF. The CDR3 coding sequence is TGTGCCAGCAGCCCCCCACAAGCCTACCGGACAGGGGGAAACAATGAGCAGTTCTTC. This sequence joins TRBV7-3 and TRBJ2-1, with TRBD1 identical over 10 bases. J lost 5 bases, V lost 5 bases, and 18 bases had no gene match. Germline assignment: CDR1 SGHTA and CDR2 FQGTGA. There are 19 residues in the CDR3. The full variable domain, completed using reference TRBV7-3 and TRBJ2-1, is GAGVSQTPSNKVTEKGKYVELRCDPISGHTALYWYRQSLGQGPEFLIYFQGTGAADDSGLPNDRFFAVRPEGSVSTLKIQRTERGDSAVYLCASSPPQAYRTGGNNEQFFGPGTRLTVL.

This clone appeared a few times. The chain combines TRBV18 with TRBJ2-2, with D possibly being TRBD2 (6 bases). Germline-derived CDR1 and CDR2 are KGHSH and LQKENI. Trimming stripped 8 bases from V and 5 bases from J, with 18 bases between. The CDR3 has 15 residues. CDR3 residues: CASPTVGGRTGELFF. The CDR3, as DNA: TGTGCCAGCCCCACCGTAGGAGGGAGGACCGGGGAGCTGTTTTTT.

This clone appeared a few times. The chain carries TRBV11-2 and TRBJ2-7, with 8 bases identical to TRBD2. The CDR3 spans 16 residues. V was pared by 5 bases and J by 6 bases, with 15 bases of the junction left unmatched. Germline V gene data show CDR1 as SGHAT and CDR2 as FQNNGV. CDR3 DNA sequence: TGTGCCAGCAGCCCCCCGGGGGGCGGGAGGAGTAGCGAGCAGTACTTC. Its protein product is CASSPPGGGRSSEQYF.

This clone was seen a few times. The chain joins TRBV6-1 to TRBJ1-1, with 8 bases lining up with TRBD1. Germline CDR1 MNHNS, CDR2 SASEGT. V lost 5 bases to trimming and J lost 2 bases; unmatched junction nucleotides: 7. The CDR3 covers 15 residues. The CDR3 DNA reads TGTGCCAGCAGTTCTAGACAGGGGCGAAACACTGAAGCTTTCTTT. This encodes CASSSRQGRNTEAFF.